This T cell receptor beta chain originates from a study of T-cell reconstitution after alpha-beta-depleted transplantation in children. Study outcomes and limitations: Diversity of TCRbeta at day 60 was high in some patients, arising from surviving recipient T cells and thymic progenitors. Reportedly, roughly two months post-transplant, alpha-beta T cells arose from several hundred expanded graft clones. A year post-transplant, T-cell counts and diversity derived mostly from newly produced T cells.

Unique molecular identifiers were used in preparing the TCRbeta library. Using its own MiXCR run on the PCR reads, TCRdb lists one record per CDR3 protein. The sample lists about 510,000 distinct CDR3 sequences, roughly 10% occurring once. The CDR3 has 15 residues. Germline V lookup: CDR1 KGHSH, CDR2 LQKENI. Losses at the gene ends were 5 bases for V and 6 bases for J; bases not matched to a gene: 11. This clonotype was detected a few times. What it binds is not known. The rearrangement joins TRBV18 to TRBJ2-7, with 9 positions matching TRBD1. The sequence came from a female patient aged 2-10 years who had a stem cell transplant for aplastic anemia, so the T cells may come from the graft donor. The input for sequencing was PBMCs, mostly from graft donor cells, taken 180 days after TCRalphabeta/CD19-depleted stem cell transplant. CDR3 DNA: TGTGCCAGCTCAACCCGGGGACAGGGAAGTCCCGAGCAGTACTTC. It yields the protein CASSTRGQGSPEQYF.